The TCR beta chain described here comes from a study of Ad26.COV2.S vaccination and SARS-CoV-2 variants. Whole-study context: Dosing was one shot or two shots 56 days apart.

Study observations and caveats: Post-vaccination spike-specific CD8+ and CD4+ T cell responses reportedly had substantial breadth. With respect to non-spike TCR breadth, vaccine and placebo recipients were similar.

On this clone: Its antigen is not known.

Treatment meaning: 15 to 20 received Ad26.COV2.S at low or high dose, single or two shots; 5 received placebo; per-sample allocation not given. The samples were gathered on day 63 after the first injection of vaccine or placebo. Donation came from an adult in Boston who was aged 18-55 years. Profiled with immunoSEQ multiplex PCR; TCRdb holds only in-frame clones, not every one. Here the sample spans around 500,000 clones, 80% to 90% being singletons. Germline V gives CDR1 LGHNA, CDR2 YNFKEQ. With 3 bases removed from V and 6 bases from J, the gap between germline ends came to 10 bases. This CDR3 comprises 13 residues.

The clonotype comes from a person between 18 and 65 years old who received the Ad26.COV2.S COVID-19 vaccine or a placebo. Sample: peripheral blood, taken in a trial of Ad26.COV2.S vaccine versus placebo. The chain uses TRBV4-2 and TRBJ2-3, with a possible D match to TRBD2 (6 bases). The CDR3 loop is CASSQGDFDTQYF. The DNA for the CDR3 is TGTGCCAGCAGCCAGGGGGACTTCGATACGCAGTATTTT.